The entry below describes one T cell receptor (beta chain). Clones were read by immunoSEQ multiplex PCR, and TCRdb kept only the in-frame ones, dropping some. The sample holds 200,000 to 250,000 clones, roughly 65% seen once. This sample was taken from a study of cytotoxic CD8 clonotypes in ibrutinib-treated CLL. Genomic DNA for TCR beta libraries, roughly 2.1 micrograms, came from cryopreserved PBMCs. The sequencing here drew on PBMCs, taken after 12 months of ibrutinib treatment. The sequence was collected from a human donor with chronic lymphocytic leukemia.

CDR3 amino acids: CASSDRGGYQPQHF. The CDR3 bases are TGTGCCAGCAGTGATCGTGGGGGCTATCAGCCCCAGCATTTT. The rearrangement links TRBV6-5 to TRBJ1-5; the D gene is possibly TRBD1 (6 bases). The CDR3 covers 14 residues. From germline, CDR1 is MNHEY and CDR2 SVGAGI. V was cut by 5 bases and J by 5 bases, with 13 bases left in between.